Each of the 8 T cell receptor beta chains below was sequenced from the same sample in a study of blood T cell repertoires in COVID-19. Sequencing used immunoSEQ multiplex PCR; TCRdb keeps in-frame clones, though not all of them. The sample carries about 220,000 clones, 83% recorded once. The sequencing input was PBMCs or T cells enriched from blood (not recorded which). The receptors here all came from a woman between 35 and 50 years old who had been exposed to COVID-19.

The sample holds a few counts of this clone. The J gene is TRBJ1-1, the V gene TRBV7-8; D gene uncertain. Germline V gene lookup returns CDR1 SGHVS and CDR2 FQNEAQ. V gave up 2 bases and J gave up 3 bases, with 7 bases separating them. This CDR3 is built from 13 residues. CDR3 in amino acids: CASSLRGDTEAFF. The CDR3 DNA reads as TGTGCCAGCAGCTTACGCGGGGACACTGAAGCTTTCTTT.

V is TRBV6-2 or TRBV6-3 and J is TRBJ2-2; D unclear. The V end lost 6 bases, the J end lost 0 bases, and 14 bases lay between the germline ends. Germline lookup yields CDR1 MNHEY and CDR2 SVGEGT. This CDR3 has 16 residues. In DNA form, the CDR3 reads TGTGCCAGCAGCCATCTAAGCCCCCCGAACACCGGGGAGCTGTTTTTT. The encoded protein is CASSHLSPPNTGELFF.

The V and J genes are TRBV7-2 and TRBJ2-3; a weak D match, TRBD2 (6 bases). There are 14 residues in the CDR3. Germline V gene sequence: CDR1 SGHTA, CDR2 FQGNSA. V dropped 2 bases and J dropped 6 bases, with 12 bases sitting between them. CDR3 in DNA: TGTGCCAGCAGCTTAATCGGGGAGGCGGATACGCAGTATTTT. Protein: CASSLIGEADTQYF.

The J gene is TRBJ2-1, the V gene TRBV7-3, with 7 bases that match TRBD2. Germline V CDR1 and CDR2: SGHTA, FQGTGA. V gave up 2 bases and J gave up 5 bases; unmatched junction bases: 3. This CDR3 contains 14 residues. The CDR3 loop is CASSLGTTNNEQFF. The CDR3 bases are TGTGCCAGCAGCTTAGGGACTACGAACAATGAGCAGTTCTTC.

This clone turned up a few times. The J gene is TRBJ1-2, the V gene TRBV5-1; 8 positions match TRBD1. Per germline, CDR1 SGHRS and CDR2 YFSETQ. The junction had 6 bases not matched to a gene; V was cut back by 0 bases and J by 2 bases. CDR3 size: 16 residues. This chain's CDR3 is CASSLDIRTGNYGYTF. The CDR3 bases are TGCGCCAGCAGCTTGGATATCAGGACAGGGAACTATGGCTACACCTTC.

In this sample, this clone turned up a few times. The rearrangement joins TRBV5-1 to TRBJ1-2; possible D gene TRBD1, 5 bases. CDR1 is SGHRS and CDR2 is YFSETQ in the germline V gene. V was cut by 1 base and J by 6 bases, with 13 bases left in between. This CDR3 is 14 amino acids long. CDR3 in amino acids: CASSLLGTSNGYTF. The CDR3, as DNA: TGCGCCAGCAGCTTGTTAGGGACTTCAAATGGCTACACCTTC.

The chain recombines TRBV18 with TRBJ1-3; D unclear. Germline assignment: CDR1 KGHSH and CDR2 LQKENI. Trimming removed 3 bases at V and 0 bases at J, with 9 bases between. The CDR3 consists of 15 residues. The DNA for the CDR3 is TGTGCCAGCTCACCCCTCATGAGCTCTGGAAACACCATATATTTT. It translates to CASSPLMSSGNTIYF.

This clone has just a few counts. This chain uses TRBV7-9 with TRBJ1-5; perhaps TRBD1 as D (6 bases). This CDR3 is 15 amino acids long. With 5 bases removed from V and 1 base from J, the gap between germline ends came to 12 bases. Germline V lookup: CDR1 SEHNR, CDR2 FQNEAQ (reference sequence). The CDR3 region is CASSTSTGSNQPQHF. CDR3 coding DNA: TGTGCCAGCAGCACGTCTACAGGGAGCAATCAGCCCCAGCATTTT.